This TCR beta chain originates from a study of blood T cell repertoires in COVID-19. Study background: The United States, Italy and Spain were the sources of the acute and convalescent COVID-19 samples. The cDNA or gDNA used as material had been derived from T cells, B-cell-depleted T cells, or PBMCs.

The CDR3 runs 14 residues. CDR1 and CDR2 from the germline V gene are MRHNA and SNTAGT. V was shortened by 0 bases and J by 9 bases, with 9 bases between the two germline ends. Original handling: By means of reference gene primer amplification, nucleated cell counts were estimated. The repertoire was sequenced with immunoSEQ multiplex PCR; TCRdb's copy has only in-frame clones and lacks some. That table gives V, J and clone size, and the DNA gave D and trimming. The sample carries 280,000 or so clones, approximately 89% recorded once. Source material: peripheral blood. The chain couples TRBV6-4 to TRBJ1-6, with D perhaps TRBD1 (5 bases). The receptor was derived from a woman in her 30s who had recovered from COVID-19. CDR3 coding DNA: TGTGCCAGCAGTGACTCGGACATCTCTTCACCCCTCCACTTT. Residues: CASSDSDISSPLHF.